The 29 T cell receptor beta chains listed next were all sequenced from one sample in a study of cytomegalovirus exposure and HLA in healthy donors. The PCR made use of 60 Vbeta and 13 Jbeta primers. Produced via immunoSEQ multiplex PCR; TCRdb's table is partial and in-frame only. Among fewer than 200,000 clones listed, approximately 81% were seen once. The sample comprised PBMCs. These receptors were obtained from a woman aged 25 to 39 in good health and CMV-seronegative.

The chain employs TRBV9 and TRBJ2-5; a possible D gene is TRBD1 (6 bases). The ends were cut back, 0 bases at V and 5 bases at J, with 14 bases in the middle. CDR1 and CDR2 (germline): SGDLS, YYNGEE. The length of the CDR3 is 15 residues. The chain's CDR3 is CASSVVQGSGETQYF. CDR3 coding DNA: TGTGCCAGCAGCGTAGTACAGGGTTCGGGCGAGACCCAGTACTTC.

This sequence joins TRBV5-4 and TRBJ2-3; D possibly corresponds to TRBD2 (6 bases). V shed 4 bases and J shed 2 bases, with 17 bases lying between them. The length of the CDR3 is 16 residues. CDR1 is SGHNT and CDR2 is YYREEE in the germline V gene (reference sequence). The CDR3 loop is CASSTLALRYTDTQYF. The CDR3 nucleotides are TGTGCCAGCAGCACACTAGCCCTCCGATACACAGATACGCAGTATTTT.

This clone is a singleton in its sample. The rearrangement joins TRBV30 to TRBJ1-1, with unresolved D. CDR1 GTSNPN and CDR2 SVGIG come from the germline V gene (reference sequence). Trimming took 2 bases from V and 5 from J, leaving 15 bases between them. The length of the CDR3 is 14 residues. CDR3 sequence: CAWSWILGRTEAFF. The CDR3 region has the DNA TGTGCCTGGAGTTGGATCTTGGGCAGGACTGAAGCTTTCTTT.

This chain links TRBV2 with TRBJ2-7, with 12 bases aligning to TRBD2. The germline V gene encodes CDR1 SNHLY and CDR2 FYNNEI. The CDR3 length is 17 residues. Germline trimming cut 4 bases from V and 1 base from J; bases unmatched to any gene: 8. The CDR3, as DNA: TGTGCCAGCAGTGCGCCTAGCGGGAGGGCCTTGTCCTACGAGCAGTACTTC. This encodes CASSAPSGRALSYEQYF.

V usage is TRBV30 and J usage is TRBJ2-2; D not certain. This CDR3 spans 15 amino acids. V lost 5 bases to trimming and J lost 0 bases, with 13 bases between them. CDR1 GTSNPN and CDR2 SVGIG come from the germline V gene (reference sequence). The CDR3: CAWGAQQTNTGELFF. CDR3 coding DNA: TGTGCCTGGGGTGCTCAACAGACGAACACCGGGGAGCTGTTTTTT.

The rearrangement links TRBV28 to TRBJ1-5; 7 bases agree with TRBD1. CDR1 and CDR2 (germline): MDHEN, SYDVKM. Losses at the gene ends were 5 bases for V and 11 bases for J; bases not matched to a gene: 12. The CDR3 contains 14 residues. CDR3 sequence: CASSPPRGLGTQHF. The DNA of the CDR3 is TGTGCCAGCAGTCCCCCCAGGGGGTTGGGAACCCAGCATTTT.

The chain joins TRBV19 to TRBJ2-5; 7 bases fit TRBD1. The ends lost 6 bases at V and 5 bases at J; junction bases unmatched: 15. Per the germline V gene, CDR1 is LNHDA and CDR2 is SQIVND (reference sequence). This CDR3 spans 16 amino acids. This chain's CDR3 is CASSYIVGGARETQYF. The CDR3 DNA sequence: TGTGCCAGTAGCTATATCGTAGGGGGCGCCCGGGAGACCCAGTACTTC.

The chain uses TRBV4-1 and TRBJ1-6; 10 bases are a match to TRBD1. The germline V gene encodes CDR1 MGHRA and CDR2 YSYEKL. The ends lost 4 bases at V and 8 bases at J; junction bases unmatched: 5. The CDR3 spans 15 residues. CDR3 in DNA: TGCGCCAGCAGCCTGACCGGGACAGGGGATTCACCCCTCCACTTT. It is translated as CASSLTGTGDSPLHF.

Comment on this clone: At one of its ends the junction is not consistent with the germline gene, which may arise from a read error. The rearrangement links TRBV5-8 to TRBJ2-2, with no clear D. The V gene's germline CDR1 is SGHTS and CDR2 YDEGEE. The CDR3 runs to 15 residues. The CDR3 DNA reads as TGTACCAGCAGCCAGCAGACTCGCGGCCCCGGGGAGCTGTTTTTT. Translating gives CTSSQQTRGPGELFF.

This chain links TRBV5-4 with TRBJ2-1; the D gene is possibly TRBD2 (5 bases). Germline V gene lookup returns CDR1 SGHNT and CDR2 YYREEE (reference sequence). V was shortened by 2 bases and J by 9 bases, with 18 bases between the two germline ends. The CDR3 length is 15 residues. In DNA, the CDR3 is TGTGCCAGCAGCTTTGAGGGTAGGTACCTGAGTGAGCAGTTCTTC. Protein sequence: CASSFEGRYLSEQFF.

Concerning this clone: At one of its ends the junction is not consistent with the germline gene, which may arise from a read error. The J gene is TRBJ2-4, the V gene TRBV6-1; 10 bases agree with TRBD2. From germline, CDR1 is MNHNS and CDR2 SASEGT. The CDR3 covers 21 residues. The CDR3 is CASSELSYELAGELAKNSQYF. CDR3 coding DNA: TGTGCCAGCAGTGAACTATCCTACGAGCTAGCGGGGGAATTAGCCAAAAACAGTCAGTACTTC.

This chain uses TRBV25-1 with TRBJ1-2; the D gene is possibly TRBD1 (5 bases). The V and J ends lost 2 bases and 3 bases respectively, with 16 bases between them. The CDR3 sequence is 16 residues long. Germline V gives CDR1 MGHDK, CDR2 SYGVNS. CDR3 in amino acids: CASSENSGAGDYGYTF. In nucleotides, the CDR3 is TGTGCCAGCAGTGAAAACTCGGGTGCGGGGGACTATGGCTACACCTTC.

V usage is TRBV29-1 and J usage is TRBJ1-1; 10 bases match TRBD1. This CDR3 region has 14 residues. V trimming: 8 bases; J trimming: 1 base; junction bases outside the gene matches: 7. Looked up from germline, CDR1 is SQVTM and CDR2 is ANQGSEA. In DNA form, the CDR3 reads TGCAGCATTCGGGACAGGGGCTCGAACACTGAAGCTTTCTTT. Its translation is CSIRDRGSNTEAFF.

The CDR3 DNA reads as TGCAGCGTTGCCAGGGGACCTAATGAAAAACTGTTTTTT. This translates into CSVARGPNEKLFF. The chain links TRBV29-1 to TRBJ1-4; maybe TRBD1 (6 bases). The ends were cut back, 4 bases at V and 3 bases at J, with 9 bases in the middle. The CDR3 runs 13 residues. In germline, CDR1 is SQVTM, CDR2 ANQGSEA.

The CDR3 region has the DNA TGTGCCAGCAGCACGAGGACTAGCGGGAGGGACCTAGCCAAAAACATTCAGTACTTC. Translating gives CASSTRTSGRDLAKNIQYF. The chain combines TRBV7-3 with TRBJ2-4; 15 positions match TRBD2. The junction had 8 bases not matched to a gene; V was cut back by 5 bases and J by 0 bases. Germline assignment: CDR1 SGHTA and CDR2 FQGTGA. CDR3 length: 19 residues.

The V call is TRBV7-2, the J call TRBJ2-5; TRBD2 aligns across 11 bases. Trimming at V came to 2 bases and at J to 2 bases, leaving 13 bases not matched to a gene. This CDR3 is built from 19 residues. In germline, CDR1 is SGHTA, CDR2 FQGNSA. The CDR3 sequence: CASSLRGVPSGGKQETQYF. CDR3 sequence (DNA): TGTGCCAGCAGCTTAAGGGGCGTCCCTAGCGGGGGGAAACAAGAGACCCAGTACTTC.

In the case of this clone: The same CDR3 also results from other DNA sequences found in this sample. The chain is built from TRBV7-6 and TRBJ1-6; the match to TRBD1 covers 9 bases. V was clipped by 4 bases and J by 9 bases; unmatched bases: 7. Germline-derived CDR1 and CDR2 are SGHVS and FNYEAQ. The CDR3 is 15 amino acids. For the CDR3, the DNA is TGTGCCAGCAGCTCTACTGGACAGGGGCTTTCACCCCTCCACTTT. It codes for CASSSTGQGLSPLHF.

This chain connects TRBV29-1 to TRBJ2-7; 7 bases align to TRBD1. Germline V gene data show CDR1 as SQVTM and CDR2 as ANQGSEA. This CDR3 is built from 14 residues. Trimming took 4 bases from V and 9 from J; bases not matched to a gene: 15. The CDR3 sequence is CSVVFGRGSVGQYF. The CDR3 DNA sequence: TGCAGCGTTGTGTTCGGCAGGGGGAGTGTAGGGCAGTACTTC.

The V gene is TRBV7-2, the J gene TRBJ2-2; 9 bases are shared with TRBD2. Germline V gene lookup returns CDR1 SGHTA and CDR2 FQGNSA. The CDR3 is 15 amino acids. J was trimmed by 2 bases and V by 5 bases; bases with no gene match: 3. This chain's CDR3 is CASSKTSGNTGELFF. As DNA, the CDR3 is TGTGCCAGCAGCAAGACTAGCGGAAACACCGGGGAGCTGTTTTTT.

The chain combines TRBV5-5 with TRBJ2-2; D gene ambiguous. This CDR3 comprises 14 residues. The ends were cut back, 0 bases at V and 6 bases at J, with 9 bases in the middle. Germline V gives CDR1 SGHKS, CDR2 YYEKEE (reference sequence). CDR3 bases: TGTGCCAGCAGCTTGGATCCGGGTTCCGGGGAGCTGTTTTTT. This gives the protein CASSLDPGSGELFF.

The chain recombines TRBV19 with TRBJ2-7, with a weak D call TRBD2 (6 bases). V lost 7 bases and J 0 bases, leaving 16 bases between the germline ends. The CDR3 has 15 residues. Germline loops: CDR1 LNHDA, CDR2 SQIVND (reference sequence). The CDR3 nucleotides are TGTGCCAGTACCAGGGACTCTACAAACTCCTACGAGCAGTACTTC. This codes for CASTRDSTNSYEQYF.

J is TRBJ2-5 and V is TRBV2; no clear D. The germline V and J ends were trimmed by 5 bases and 4 bases, with 2 bases remaining between them. This CDR3 is built from 10 residues. Germline V gene sequence: CDR1 SNHLY, CDR2 FYNNEI. CDR3 amino acids: CASSRETQYF. Written as DNA, the CDR3 is TGTGCCAGCAGTCGAGAGACCCAGTACTTC.

The chain joins TRBV27 to TRBJ2-1; TRBD2 aligns across 11 bases. Germline V gene lookup returns CDR1 MNHEY and CDR2 SMNVEV (reference sequence). V gave up 5 bases and J gave up 0 bases; unmatched junction bases: 12. The CDR3 totals 19 residues. DNA of the CDR3: TGTGCCAGCAGTCTTAGACTAGCGGGGACCTTAAGCTCCTACAATGAGCAGTTCTTC. Encoded protein: CASSLRLAGTLSSYNEQFF.

This chain connects TRBV5-1 to TRBJ2-5, with TRBD2 matching over 13 bases. The CDR3 runs 16 residues. Trimming took 2 bases from V and 3 from J; bases not matched to a gene: 4. Germline V gene data show CDR1 as SGHRS and CDR2 as YFSETQ. The CDR3 reads CASSLVGLAGEETQYF. The CDR3 DNA sequence: TGCGCCAGCAGCTTAGTAGGACTAGCGGGAGAAGAGACCCAGTACTTC.

The chain has TRBV19 and TRBJ1-6; 7 nucleotides align to TRBD1. V gave up 10 bases and J gave up 3 bases; unmatched junction bases: 12. The CDR3 extends over 16 amino acids. Per the germline V gene, CDR1 is LNHDA and CDR2 is SQIVND (reference sequence). The CDR3 protein is CATRRGRAFYNSPLHF. In nucleotides, the CDR3 is TGTGCCACCCGAAGGGGGCGAGCCTTCTATAATTCACCCCTCCACTTT.

In nucleotides, the CDR3 is TGTGCCAGCAGCTTGGGGACTAGCGGGGAGCTTAGCTCCTACGAGCAGTACTTC. Translated: CASSLGTSGELSSYEQYF. The chain has TRBV5-6 and TRBJ2-7; 12 bases align to TRBD2. The junction had 7 bases not matched to a gene; V was cut back by 0 bases and J by 0 bases. This CDR3 has 18 residues. Germline V lookup: CDR1 SGHDT, CDR2 YYEEEE. The variable domain in full, completed from reference TRBV5-6 and TRBJ2-7, reads DAGVTQSPTHLIKTRGQQVTLRCSPKSGHDTVSWYQQALGQGPQFIFQYYEEEERQRGNFPDRFSGHQFPNYSSELNVNALLLGDSALYLCASSLGTSGELSSYEQYFGPGTRLTVT.

This clone was found a few times. The V gene is TRBV2, the J gene TRBJ2-2; D ambiguous. Trimming took off 6 bases at V and 0 bases at J, with 8 bases between the two ends. CDR1 and CDR2 from the germline V gene are SNHLY and FYNNEI. The CDR3 is 14 amino acids. The CDR3 reads CASRETPNTGELFF. The CDR3 DNA sequence: TGTGCCAGCAGGGAGACTCCGAACACCGGGGAGCTGTTTTTT.

The chain carries TRBV16 and TRBJ2-1; 9 nucleotides line up with TRBD1. CDR1 is KGHSY and CDR2 is FQNENV in the germline V gene. Trimming at V came to 6 bases and at J to 3 bases, leaving 9 bases not matched to a gene. There are 16 residues in the CDR3. The CDR3 DNA reads TGTGCCAGCAGTATAACCCCGGGACAGGGCTACAATGAGCAGTTCTTC. Translated: CASSITPGQGYNEQFF. The full variable domain, completed using reference TRBV16 and TRBJ2-1, is GEEVAQTPKHLVRGEGQKAKLYCAPIKGHSYVFWYQQVLKNEFKFLISFQNENVFDETGMPKERFSAKCLPNSPCSLEIQATKLEDSAVYFCASSITPGQGYNEQFFGPGTRLTVL.

The chain joins TRBV13 to TRBJ1-1; D perhaps matches TRBD1 (6 bases). CDR3 size: 18 residues. Germline V gene lookup returns CDR1 PRHDT and CDR2 FYEKMQ (reference sequence). Trimming cost V 3 bases and J 0 bases, with 20 bases left between them. CDR3 nucleotides: TGTGCCAGCAGCTTTAGAGGTTTGCCAGGGGAGATGAACACTGAAGCTTTCTTT. It translates to CASSFRGLPGEMNTEAFF. The full variable domain, rest sourced from reference TRBV13 and TRBJ1-1, is AAGVIQSPRHLIKEKRETATLKCYPIPRHDTVYWYQQGPGQDPQFLISFYEKMQSDKGSIPDRFSAQQFSDYHSELNMSSLELGDSALYFCASSFRGLPGEMNTEAFFGQGTRLTVV.